This TCR beta chain was retrieved from a study of OX40 agonist ivuxolimab in advanced cancers. Turning to the study itself: It was ivuxolimab, an agonistic anti-OX40 (CD134) antibody, that patients were treated with.

Using immunoSEQ multiplex PCR, the repertoire was profiled, and TCRdb retains in-frame clones only, with some absent. The sample records about 61,000 clones, 86% being singletons. Comments on this clone: Antigen specificity is unknown.

Whole-study results and caveats: Relative to CD4+ cells, CD8+ T cells on average had more expanded clones. A proportion of nonresponders additionally exhibited low normalized T-cell clonal expansion.

The V gene end was trimmed by 5 bases and the J gene end by 4 bases; junction bases not matched to a gene: 7. The CDR3 contains 14 residues. Germline V CDR1 and CDR2: SGHRS, YFSETQ. Patients had blood sampled at baseline and again on cycle 4 day 1 and cycle 7 day 1. This chain uses TRBV5-1 with TRBJ2-7, with 9 positions matching TRBD1. This specimen consisted of CD4+ or CD8+ T cells sorted from blood, obtained in a trial of the OX40 agonist ivuxolimab. The source is an adult with an advanced solid tumor such as melanoma, head and neck, liver or kidney cancer. DNA for the CDR3: TGCGCCAGCAGTTCCGGGACAGGGATTTACGAGCAGTACTTC. Encoded protein: CASSSGTGIYEQYF.